This T cell receptor beta chain was profiled in a study of blood T cell repertoires in COVID-19. Recruitment covered about 26 US areas and drew participants whose ages spanned roughly 18 to 100 years. Profiling relied on immunoSEQ multiplex PCR, and the TCRdb table lists in-frame clones only, not all of them. The sample shows about half a million clones, 88% of them seen only once. The CDR3 has 14 residues. Between the trimmed V and J ends, which lost 1 base and 3 bases, there was a span of 9 bases. Germline loops: CDR1 MNHNS, CDR2 SASEGT. Sequenced sample: PBMCs or T cells enriched from blood (not recorded which). V and J are TRBV6-1 and TRBJ1-1; no clear D gene. This receptor was taken from a woman aged 55-70 years who had recovered from COVID-19. DNA of the CDR3: TGTGCCAGCAGTGAAGGCCTTAGATACACTGAAGCTTTCTTT. Translated: CASSEGLRYTEAFF.